This entry lists 9 T cell receptor beta chains sequenced from one sample in a study of T cell responses to AZD1222 COVID-19 vaccine. Sequencing was performed with immunoSEQ multiplex PCR; in TCRdb, only in-frame clones are kept and a portion is missing. The table has about 110,000 clones, 85% to 90% seen once. Sequencing used peripheral blood, obtained on day 0 of AZD1222 vaccination. Receptor source: an adult in good health.

This clone was observed a handful of times. The V and J genes are TRBV7-2 and TRBJ2-7; 10 bases map to TRBD2. Germline CDR1 is SGHTA and CDR2 is FQGNSA. This CDR3 is built from 17 residues. With 1 base clipped from V and 0 bases from J, the junction kept 6 bases outside the gene matches. DNA for the CDR3: TGTGCCAGCAGCTTAGTGGGTCTAGCGGGAGCCTCCTACGAGCAGTACTTC. Translated, it gives CASSLVGLAGASYEQYF.

J is TRBJ1-6 and V is TRBV28, with a tentative D call TRBD1 (5 bases). V lost 7 bases and J lost 0, with 7 bases in between. This CDR3 spans 14 amino acids. In germline, CDR1 is MDHEN, CDR2 SYDVKM. The CDR3 is CASKGSSYNSPLHF. The CDR3 DNA reads TGTGCCAGCAAGGGGAGCTCCTATAATTCACCCCTCCACTTT.

The chain combines TRBV6-6 with TRBJ1-4, with 7 bases lining up with TRBD1. V lost 7 bases, J lost 8 bases, and 10 bases stayed unmatched. CDR3 length: 14 amino acids. The germline V gene encodes CDR1 MNHNY and CDR2 SVGAGI (reference sequence). CDR3 amino acids: CASTSHRGQEKLFF. Written as DNA, the CDR3 is TGTGCCAGCACATCCCACAGGGGCCAAGAAAAACTGTTTTTT.

This clone was seen a handful of times. J is TRBJ2-2 and V is TRBV5-1; tentatively, D is TRBD1 or TRBD2 (5 bases each). Germline V lookup: CDR1 SGHRS, CDR2 YFSETQ. The CDR3 has 15 residues. V was clipped by 2 bases and J by 6 bases, with 14 bases between them. CDR3 sequence: CASSFLGARAGELFF. CDR3 DNA sequence: TGCGCCAGCAGCTTCCTAGGGGCGAGGGCCGGGGAGCTGTTTTTT.

In this sample, this clone turned up a few times. V usage is TRBV7-2 and J usage is TRBJ1-1; D uncertain. CDR3 length: 14 amino acids. With 2 bases removed from V and 3 bases from J, the gap between germline ends came to 10 bases. CDR1 is SGHTA, CDR2 FQGNSA, per germline. CDR3 DNA sequence: TGTGCCAGCAGCTTAATGGAGGGTTACACTGAAGCTTTCTTT. Translated: CASSLMEGYTEAFF.

V gene TRBV5-6 combines with J gene TRBJ1-1; D is possibly TRBD1 (5 bases). The CDR3 has 15 amino acids. The V and J ends lost 1 base and 5 bases respectively, with 15 bases between them. The germline V gene has CDR1 SGHDT and CDR2 YYEEEE. The CDR3 DNA reads TGTGCCAGCAGCTTGCTGAGGGCCGGGGGGACTGAAGCTTTCTTT. It is translated as CASSLLRAGGTEAFF.

Concerning this clone itself: The CDR3 does not end in the conserved phenylalanine or tryptophan, so this is likely a read error. The limits of the CDR3 on the DNA are not certain, so only TCRdb's listed CDR3 is given. The rearrangement links TRBV30 to TRBJ2-7. Including both end residues, the CDR3 is 13 amino acids long. Per germline, CDR1 GTSNPN and CDR2 SVGIG (reference sequence). CDR3 sequence reads: CAWSAGTAGIPHS.

This chain connects TRBV5-1 to TRBJ2-3; TRBD2 matches at 7 bases. This CDR3 region has 16 residues. V shed 0 bases, J shed 0 bases, and the junction held 4 bases outside the gene matches. Germline CDR1 is SGHRS and CDR2 is YFSETQ. The CDR3, as DNA: TGCGCCAGCAGCTTGGCCCAGCGGGGAAGCACAGATACGCAGTATTTT. Protein product: CASSLAQRGSTDTQYF.

This clone has only one observation. The rearrangement uses TRBV15 and TRBJ2-1, with TRBD2 matching 7 bases. CDR1 and CDR2 (germline): LNHNV, YYDKDF (reference sequence). J lost 7 bases, V lost 4 bases, and 13 bases had no gene match. CDR3 length: 16 residues. The CDR3 sequence is CATSTLAGEGRNEQFF. CDR3 coding DNA: TGTGCCACCAGCACCTTAGCGGGTGAGGGGAGGAATGAGCAGTTCTTC.